These T cell receptor beta chains were read from a single sample in a study of HIV-infected patients and healthy controls. MiXCR, applied by TCRdb to the 5' RACE reads, yields one record per CDR3 protein. The sample holds about 67,000 distinct CDR3 sequences, around 17% seen once. Sequencing was done on a sample of CD4+ T cells from blood. These receptors all come from a human donor in good health. Each CDR3 is given with its conserved first and last residue.

v_call	j_call	cdr3_aa
TRBV19	TRBJ2-2	CASSILSTGSGELFF
TRBV20-1	TRBJ1-1	CSARSQRGWSEAFF
TRBV4-2	TRBJ1-2	CASSQDSRGNYGYTF
TRBV9	TRBJ2-3	CASSVVADTQYF
TRBV28	TRBJ2-5	CASSGVGETQYF
TRBV20-1	TRBJ2-7	CSARDFQGSYEQYF
TRBV6-5	TRBJ2-1	CASSYLAGTNEQFF
TRBV14	TRBJ2-1	CASSQTSGAYNEQFF
TRBV6-5	TRBJ1-1	CASSSRTGAGMVNTEAFF
TRBV25-1	TRBJ1-5	CASRAGTGDQPQHF
TRBV24-1	TRBJ2-1	CATSTKSGRTYNEQFF
TRBV6-6	TRBJ2-5	CASSYLGVGETQYF
TRBV12-3/TRBV12-4	TRBJ1-1	CASSSQGFQNTEAFF
TRBV20-1	TRBJ1-2	CSARGGLAGPSYGYTF
TRBV20-1	TRBJ1-1	CSASRKQGVQTEAFF
TRBV20-1	TRBJ1-6	CSARDGSSLLYNSPLHF
TRBV18	TRBJ1-1	CASSPLTGANTEAFF
TRBV27	TRBJ2-6	CASSPPQQTSSGTNVLTF
TRBV12-3/TRBV12-4	TRBJ1-5	CASSLSHAGQGSQPQHF
TRBV27	TRBJ1-5	CASRSGGQPQHF
TRBV19	TRBJ1-5	CASSIMGQRGGNQPQHF
TRBV6-2/TRBV6-3	TRBJ2-1	CASSYSSYAAGGRSYNEQFF
TRBV6-1	TRBJ2-4	CASKSGAGKNIQYF
TRBV25-1	TRBJ2-6	CATETGRGANVLTF
TRBV11-2	TRBJ1-1	CASSLREQGYTEAFF
TRBV5-1	TRBJ2-1	CASSLREAINEQFF
TRBV20-1	TRBJ1-1	CSASPREDTEAFF
TRBV19	TRBJ1-1	CASSTGQLNTEAFF
TRBV20-1	TRBJ2-3	CSARDPLNPTDTQYF
TRBV18	TRBJ1-3	CASSSGVGGDGNTIYF
TRBV7-2	TRBJ2-4	CASSNPTGGTNIQYF
TRBV24-1	TRBJ2-5	CATSDNYGTDQETQYF
TRBV29-1	TRBJ1-2	CSVGGVRSGGYYGYTF
TRBV7-2	TRBJ2-5	CASSSRQDWGETQYF
TRBV3-1	TRBJ1-1	CASAPNGDTEAFF
TRBV6-5	TRBJ1-2	CASRDRGYGYTF
TRBV18	TRBJ2-1	CASSPSGQRNEQFF
TRBV28	TRBJ2-7	CASKTGVYEQYF
TRBV3-1	TRBJ1-1	CASSQDDRNTEAFF
TRBV7-2	TRBJ2-3	CASSLGQGPDTQYF
TRBV6-6	TRBJ1-2	CASSPQQSYGYTF
TRBV14	TRBJ1-5	CASSQRNQPQHF
TRBV20-1	TRBJ2-1	CSASSLAPEQFF
TRBV18	TRBJ2-5	CASSWTATQETQYF
TRBV7-6	TRBJ2-7	CASSLSWDSEQYF
TRBV6-2/TRBV6-3	TRBJ1-1	CASSSTTISRGLNTEAFF
TRBV11-1	TRBJ2-3	CASRRSRGLATDTQYF
TRBV7-9	TRBJ2-7	CASSLAAGLAGVYEQYF